Listed below are T cell receptor beta chains from one sample, sequenced in a study of cytomegalovirus exposure and HLA in healthy donors. Sequencing was performed with immunoSEQ multiplex PCR; in TCRdb, only in-frame clones are kept and a portion is missing. The table has 100,000 to 150,000 clones, 70% to 90% seen once. Sequencing was done on a sample of PBMCs. Receptor source: a boy between 10 and 17 years old in good health and CMV-seronegative. Both conserved end residues are part of each CDR3. A D gene is named only where the DNA matches it firmly. A clone size is listed for some rows: how often the clone was seen (once, few, many), or a class if it is expanded.

. TRBJ2-3 TRBV13 . TGTGCCAGCAGCTCTCCACAGGCGTACAGAACAGATACGCAGTATTTT CASSSPQAYRTDTQYF
TRBD1 TRBJ1-5 TRBV27 . TGTGCCAGCAGTTTGTACCGGGACAGAACTAGCAATCAGCCCCAGCATTTT CASSLYRDRTSNQPQHF
TRBD1 TRBJ2-7 TRBV25-1 . TGTGCCAGCACCCGGACAGGGGGGGTCTACGAGCAGTACTTC CASTRTGGVYEQYF
. TRBJ1-4 TRBV2 . TGTGCCAGCAGTGAAAGGGCCCTGAGGGGGACTAATGAAAAACTGTTTTTT CASSERALRGTNEKLFF
. TRBJ2-1 TRBV30 . TGTGCCTGGGACTTGAGCTCCTACAATGAGCAGTTCTTC CAWDLSSYNEQFF
. TRBJ1-5 TRBV19 . TGTGCCAGTAGTAGCCGCGGGAACAATCAGCCCCAGCATTTT CASSSRGNNQPQHF
. TRBJ1-4 TRBV18 . TGTGCCAGCTCACCACTGGGGGGGACTAATGAAAAACTGTTTTTT CASSPLGGTNEKLFF
TRBD2 TRBJ2-7 TRBV5-4 . TGTGCCAGCTCAACTGGGACTAGCGATTACGAGCAGTACTTC CASSTGTSDYEQYF
TRBD1 TRBJ2-3 TRBV6-5 few TGTGCCAGCAGTTACCCCGGGACAGGGGGAACAGATACGCAGTATTTT CASSYPGTGGTDTQYF
TRBD2 TRBJ2-2 TRBV4-2 . TGTGCCAGCAGCCAAGGGTCGACTAGCGGGGGAATGAACACCGGGGAGCTGTTTTTT CASSQGSTSGGMNTGELFF
TRBD2 TRBJ2-1 TRBV7-2 . TGTGCCAGCAGCACCGGGACTAGCGGCCTCTCCTACAATGAGCAGTTCTTC CASSTGTSGLSYNEQFF
. TRBJ1-4 TRBV7-9 . TGTGCCAGCAGCTTATCGCGGGAGGGCGTGCGGCTGTTTTTT CASSLSREGVRLFF
TRBD2 TRBJ2-1 TRBV15 . TGTGCCACCAGCATAGGGACTAGCGGTTACAATGAGCAGTTCTTC CATSIGTSGYNEQFF
. TRBJ1-1 TRBV27 once TGTGCCAGCTCCTACGAAGGGGGACACACTGAAGCTTTCTTT CASSYEGGHTEAFF
. TRBJ2-7 TRBV23-1 . TGCGCCAGCAGTCAATCCCTCACTGCCCCTATCGAGCAGTACTTC CASSQSLTAPIEQYF
. TRBJ2-2 TRBV5-4 . TGTGCCAGCAGCAAGCTTCCGAACACCGGGGAGCTGTTTTTT CASSKLPNTGELFF
TRBD1 TRBJ1-1 TRBV4-3 . TGCGCCAGCAGCCAAGGGGACAGGGCGAACACTGAAGCTTTCTTT CASSQGDRANTEAFF
. TRBJ2-7 TRBV6-5 . TGTGCCAGCAGTGCGCCTAACTACGAGCAGTACTTC CASSAPNYEQYF
TRBD1 TRBJ2-7 TRBV7-4 . TGTGCCAGCAGCTCCTGGGACAGGGGAACGCCAGCCTACGAGCAGTACTTC CASSSWDRGTPAYEQYF
. TRBJ1-1 TRBV5-4 . TGTGCCAGCACCCTTGACGGGGGGGTGAACACTGAAGCTTTCTTT CASTLDGGVNTEAFF
TRBD1 TRBJ2-7 TRBV2 . TGTGCCAGCAGTCTAGGACAGGGGCCGTACGAGCAGTACTTC CASSLGQGPYEQYF
. TRBJ1-2 TRBV7-9 few TGTGCCAGCAGCGCCCTGGGCAGCTATGGCTACACCTTC CASSALGSYGYTF
. TRBJ1-1 TRBV19 . TGTGCCAGTAGTATAGATTTAGTGACTGAAGCTTTCTTT CASSIDLVTEAFF
. TRBJ2-7 TRBV7-8 . TGTGCCAGCAGCTTAGCAGAACAGGGCTACGAGCAGTACTTC CASSLAEQGYEQYF
. TRBJ1-5 TRBV5-5 few TGTGCCAGCAGCATTATAGGGGATCAGCCCCAGCATTTT CASSIIGDQPQHF
TRBD1 TRBJ2-3 TRBV5-4 once TGTGCCAGCAGCAGCCCGGGACAGGGTCTCGGTACGCAGTATTTT CASSSPGQGLGTQYF
. TRBJ2-7 TRBV6-5 . TGTGCCAGCAGTAGGACAGCCTACGAGCAGTACTTC CASSRTAYEQYF
. TRBJ1-1 TRBV14 . TGTGCCAGCAGCCAAGATGCGGGGGGCCTTGAAGCTTTCTTT CASSQDAGGLEAFF
TRBD2 TRBJ2-3 TRBV9 . TGTGCCAGCAGCGCCCCCCCGGCGGGAGGGCAAGATACGCAGTATTTT CASSAPPAGGQDTQYF
TRBD1 TRBJ1-1 TRBV18 . TGTGCCAGCTCACCAGCTAGGACAGGGGACTCTCCGAACACTGAAGCTTTCTTT CASSPARTGDSPNTEAFF
. TRBJ1-2 TRBV5-8 . TGTGCCAGCAGCTTTGAAACAGCCTACTATGGCTACACCTTC CASSFETAYYGYTF
. TRBJ1-5 TRBV19 . TGTGCCAGTAGTATAGGCGAGGTCAATCAGCCCCAGCATTTT CASSIGEVNQPQHF
. TRBJ2-1 TRBV5-1 . TGCGCCAGCAGCGAGGGAGGCAATGAGCAGTTCTTC CASSEGGNEQFF
. TRBJ1-1 TRBV5-1 . TGCGCCAGCAGCCGGGGGGGACCGAACACTGAAGCTTTCTTT CASSRGGPNTEAFF
TRBD1 TRBJ2-7 TRBV6-1 . TGTGCCAGCAGTGAATGGGACAGGGACGAGCAGTACTTC CASSEWDRDEQYF
TRBD2 TRBJ2-3 TRBV11-3 . TGTGCCAGCGCGTCGGTGACTAGCGGGGGGGCCACAGATACGCAGTATTTT CASASVTSGGATDTQYF
. TRBJ1-1 TRBV5-1 . TGCGCCAGCAGCTTGGGGGGGCAATTGAACACTGAAGCTTTCTTT CASSLGGQLNTEAFF
TRBD1 TRBJ2-7 TRBV5-4 . TGTGCCAGCAGCTCCCGGGACAGGGTTGGGGCCGAGCAGTACTTC CASSSRDRVGAEQYF
. TRBJ2-3 TRBV20-1 . TGCAGTGCTAGCGGGTCGGTCCCGCAGTATTTT CSASGSVPQYF
TRBD1 TRBJ1-4 TRBV5-6 few TGTGCCAGCAGCGGCCGGGACAGGTCTTCTGGAAATGAAAAACTGTTTTTT CASSGRDRSSGNEKLFF
. TRBJ2-7 TRBV6-6 . TGTGCCAGCAGTTACCCAGGGGCGGGCGAGCAGTACTTC CASSYPGAGEQYF
. TRBJ2-2 TRBV2 . TGTGCCAGCAGGTTTAGGGGGGGGAACACCGGGGAGCTGTTTTTT CASRFRGGNTGELFF
. TRBJ2-4 TRBV7-2 . TGTGCCAGCAGCCTGACAGGAGGCATAACCAAAAACATTCAGTACTTC CASSLTGGITKNIQYF
TRBD2 TRBJ2-1 TRBV2 . TGTGCCAGCAGTAGACTAGCGGGAGTCGATGAGCAGTTCTTC CASSRLAGVDEQFF
. TRBJ2-3 TRBV7-2 . TGTGCCAGCAGCTTATTATTCCATCTAGACACAGATACGCAGTATTTT CASSLLFHLDTDTQYF
. TRBJ1-5 TRBV15 . TGTGCCACCAGCAGAGATACGGGGAGTCAGCCCCAGCATTTT CATSRDTGSQPQHF
. TRBJ2-7 TRBV2 once TGTGCCAGCAGTGAATCGACAGCCATCCCTCTTTTCTACGAGCAGTACTTC CASSESTAIPLFYEQYF
. TRBJ2-5 TRBV9 once TGTGCCAGCAGCGTAGCTGCACAAACCCAAGAGACCCAGTACTTC CASSVAAQTQETQYF
. TRBJ1-1 TRBV19 . TGTGCCAGTTCGGGGAGCACTGAAGCTTTCTTT CASSGSTEAFF
. TRBJ1-1 TRBV7-8 . TGTGCCAGCAGCTTAGACAGGAACACTGAAGCTTTCTTT CASSLDRNTEAFF
. TRBJ1-1 TRBV7-9 . TGTGCCAGCAGCTTAGTACTGCACCCTGAAGCTTTCTTT CASSLVLHPEAFF
TRBD2 TRBJ2-3 TRBV13 . TGTGCCACCATTAGCGGGGGGTACCCAGATACGCAGTATTTT CATISGGYPDTQYF
. TRBJ2-3 TRBV5-4 . TGTGCCAGCAGCCAAAGCACAGATACGCAGTATTTT CASSQSTDTQYF
. TRBJ1-1 TRBV7-2 . TGTGCCAGCACCATAGCACGGGTTACTGAAGCTTTCTTT CASTIARVTEAFF
. TRBJ1-3 TRBV7-8 . TGTGCCAGCAGGGAGACTTGGTCTGGAAACACCATATATTTT CASRETWSGNTIYF